The rows below give T cell receptor beta chains drawn from one sample of a study of shared clonotypes between healthy human individuals. The method was immunoSEQ multiplex PCR; TCRdb's version includes in-frame clones alone and lacks a portion of them. This table holds more than 2,000,000 clones, about 92% found once. Sequencing was carried out using naive CD4+ T cells sorted from blood. These receptors all come from a man aged 18 to 30 in good health. Each CDR3 is given with its conserved first and last residue. Fields, in order: V gene, clone size, J gene, D gene, CDR3 protein, CDR3 DNA. The D gene is left open where the match is weak. Clone size is given for some rows only: seen once, a few or many times, or a class if the clone is expanded.

>TRBV7-3|.|TRBJ2-7|.
CASSVWDGAYEQYF
TGTGCCAGCAGCGTCTGGGACGGGGCCTACGAGCAGTACTTC
>TRBV19|.|TRBJ2-7|.
CASSILLNGAFEQYF
TGTGCCAGTAGTATCCTCCTGAATGGAGCGTTCGAGCAGTACTTC
>TRBV14|.|TRBJ1-1|.
CASSQARGVVAEAFF
TGTGCCAGCAGCCAAGCCAGGGGAGTTGTCGCTGAAGCTTTCTTT
>TRBV30|few|TRBJ1-1|.
CAWSVSETEAFF
TGTGCCTGGAGTGTAAGTGAGACTGAAGCTTTCTTT
>TRBV15|.|TRBJ2-5|TRBD2
CATSRDQGLGETQYF
TGTGCCACCAGCAGAGATCAGGGACTAGGGGAGACCCAGTACTTC
>TRBV6-5|.|TRBJ1-6|.
CASRRGDYNSPLHF
TGTGCCAGCAGAAGGGGCGATTATAATTCACCCCTCCACTTT
>TRBV7-9|.|TRBJ1-4|TRBD1
CASSLAQGAGEKLFF
TGTGCCAGCAGCTTAGCCCAGGGGGCGGGTGAAAAACTGTTTTTT
>TRBV4-1|once|TRBJ2-7|TRBD1
CASSHPGTGGAYEQYF
TGCGCCAGCAGCCACCCCGGGACAGGAGGGGCCTACGAGCAGTACTTC
>TRBV10-3|.|TRBJ2-7|.
CAISEWGEQYF
TGTGCCATCAGTGAGTGGGGCGAGCAGTACTTC
>TRBV2|.|TRBJ2-3|.
CASSEVEGYTQYF
TGTGCCAGCAGTGAAGTAGAGGGGTACACGCAGTATTTT
>TRBV19|.|TRBJ1-1|.
CASSDFPGGMDTEAFF
TGTGCCAGTAGTGATTTTCCTGGGGGCATGGACACTGAAGCTTTCTTT
>TRBV21-1|.|TRBJ1-5|.
CASSKALCLGQHF
TGTGCCAGCAGCAAAGCGCTTTGTTTGGGCCAGCATTTT
>TRBV6-5|.|TRBJ1-6|.
CASSYTRDPSISPLHF
TGTGCCAGCAGTTACACCAGAGACCCATCCATTTCACCCCTCCACTTT